Reported below is one TCR beta chain. There are 14 residues in the CDR3. V was pared by 0 bases and J by 4 bases, with 8 bases between. Germline V CDR1 and CDR2: SGHRS, YFSETQ. The sample comes from a study of T cell responses to AZD1222 COVID-19 vaccine. Only in-frame clones appear in the TCRdb table, and some are missing; sequencing was by immunoSEQ multiplex PCR. The sample holds more than 110,000 clones; 93% are singletons and the top ten take 5% to 5.5%. This chain uses TRBV5-1 with TRBJ1-3, with a possible D match to TRBD1 (5 bases). The sequencing here drew on peripheral blood, taken on day 0 of AZD1222 vaccination. The TCR was taken from an adult in good health. The CDR3 nucleotides read TGCGCCAGCAGCTTGGCGGGGCCCGGAAACACCATATATTTT. Protein product: CASSLAGPGNTIYF.